The rows below give T cell receptor beta chains drawn from one sample of a study of cytomegalovirus exposure and HLA in healthy donors. The protocol was immunoSEQ multiplex PCR, while the TCRdb copy is restricted to in-frame clones and leaves out a portion. The sample contains roughly 110,000 clones, more than 65% of which appear only once. Sequencing was carried out using PBMCs. These TCRs come from a male donor in good health and CMV-seronegative. CDR3s include the opening cysteine and the closing phenylalanine or tryptophan. D genes are given only for firm matches. Size is omitted from some rows. Given values are once, few, many or a class for expanded clones.

V: TRBV12-5
size: few
J: TRBJ1-5
D: -
DNA: TGTGCTAGTGGTTTGGGGCAGGGCGAATATAGCAATCAGCCCCAGCATTTT
CDR3: CASGLGQGEYSNQPQHF

V: TRBV29-1
size: few
J: TRBJ1-2
D: TRBD1
DNA: TGCAGCGTTGCGCCCCGGGGACAGAACTATGGCTACACCTTC
CDR3: CSVAPRGQNYGYTF

V: TRBV2
size: once
J: TRBJ2-3
D: TRBD2
DNA: TGTGCCAGCAGTGAAAGGCGGGGGAGCACAGATACGCAGTATTTT
CDR3: CASSERRGSTDTQYF

V: TRBV19
size: -
J: TRBJ1-5
D: -
DNA: TGTGCCAGTAGTGACGGGGGGAGGCCCCAGCATTTT
CDR3: CASSDGGRPQHF

V: TRBV28
size: few
J: TRBJ1-2
D: -
DNA: TGTGCCAGCAGTTTATCGGTAGTCCATGGCTACACCTTC
CDR3: CASSLSVVHGYTF

V: TRBV27
size: once
J: TRBJ1-2
D: TRBD1
DNA: TGTGCCAGCAGTTTATCGGCCCTGGACAGGGCTGGCTACACCTTC
CDR3: CASSLSALDRAGYTF

V: TRBV5-1
size: -
J: TRBJ2-3
D: TRBD2
DNA: TGCGCCAGCAGCGGTGATAGCGGGGCGGGCACAGATACGCAGTATTTT
CDR3: CASSGDSGAGTDTQYF

V: TRBV5-4
size: once
J: TRBJ1-6
D: -
DNA: TGTGCCAGCAGCTTGCCAGGGGAGGGTAATTCACCCCTCCACTTT
CDR3: CASSLPGEGNSPLHF

V: TRBV19
size: -
J: TRBJ1-5
D: TRBD1
DNA: TGTGCCAGTAGTATAATGCAGGGGGCCTATAGCAATCAGCCCCAGCATTTT
CDR3: CASSIMQGAYSNQPQHF

V: TRBV6-5
size: once
J: TRBJ2-2
D: TRBD1
DNA: TGTGCCAGCAGTCCGACAGGGGGCAGAACCGGGGAGCTGTTTTTT
CDR3: CASSPTGGRTGELFF

V: TRBV7-7
size: -
J: TRBJ1-3
D: -
DNA: TGTGCCAGCAGCTTAGAGATTCCACCGCGTTCTGGAAACACCATATATTTT
CDR3: CASSLEIPPRSGNTIYF

V: TRBV27
size: -
J: TRBJ2-5
D: -
DNA: TGTGCCAGCAGTTTGACCAGGGCGCAAGAGACCCAGTACTTC
CDR3: CASSLTRAQETQYF

V: TRBV6-5
size: -
J: TRBJ2-1
D: TRBD2
DNA: TGTGCCAGCAGGCAACTAGCGAATTCCTACAATGAGCAGTTCTTC
CDR3: CASRQLANSYNEQFF

V: TRBV7-5
size: once
J: TRBJ1-5
D: -
DNA: TGTGTCAGAGAGGACAGTGATAGCAATCAGCCCCAGCATTTT
CDR3: CVREDSDSNQPQHF

V: TRBV21-1
size: few
J: TRBJ1-1
D: -
DNA: TGTGCCAGCAGCGGCGCAGGGAAGCCCACTGAAGCTTTCTTT
CDR3: CASSGAGKPTEAFF

V: TRBV4-1
size: -
J: TRBJ1-6
D: -
DNA: TGCGCCAGCAGCGTCAGGTCAGGTTATAATTCACCCCTCCACTTT
CDR3: CASSVRSGYNSPLHF

V: TRBV6-6
size: few
J: TRBJ2-5
D: TRBD2
DNA: TGTGCCAGCAGCCCCCACACTAGCGGACAAGAGACCCAGTACTTC
CDR3: CASSPHTSGQETQYF

V: TRBV19
size: -
J: TRBJ2-2
D: -
DNA: TGTGCCAGTAATCATCCGGGACACGTTACCGGGGAGCTGTTTTTT
CDR3: CASNHPGHVTGELFF

V: TRBV18
size: -
J: TRBJ2-1
D: TRBD1
DNA: TGTGCCAGCTCCCGACAGGGGAACAATGAGCAGTTCTTC
CDR3: CASSRQGNNEQFF

V: TRBV27
size: -
J: TRBJ2-1
D: -
DNA: TGTGCCAGCTTTGGCGGGGATCTCTACAATGAGCAGTTCTTC
CDR3: CASFGGDLYNEQFF

V: TRBV4-1
size: -
J: TRBJ1-5
D: -
DNA: TGCGCCAGCAGCCAAGAGTGGGGGGGGAACCAGCCCCAGCATTTT
CDR3: CASSQEWGGNQPQHF

V: TRBV5-1
size: -
J: TRBJ1-4
D: -
DNA: TGCGCCAGTACTACAGGGCGTCCGGACGAAAAACTGTTTTTT
CDR3: CASTTGRPDEKLFF

V: TRBV7-3
size: -
J: TRBJ1-1
D: TRBD1
DNA: TGTGCCAGCAGCCGGGGACAGGGGAACACTGAAGCTTTCTTT
CDR3: CASSRGQGNTEAFF

V: TRBV7-2
size: -
J: TRBJ2-7
D: -
DNA: TGTGCCAGCAGCCTCCCCCCCCCGGTCCGAGGGTCCTACGAGCAGTACTTC
CDR3: CASSLPPPVRGSYEQYF

V: TRBV5-8
size: -
J: TRBJ2-2
D: -
DNA: TGTGCCAGCAGCTTGGCCGTAAACAGACGAACCGGGGAGCTGTTTTTT
CDR3: CASSLAVNRRTGELFF

V: TRBV18
size: -
J: TRBJ1-2
D: TRBD1
DNA: TGTGCCAGCTCACCGGGACAGGGGCTTAACTATGGCTACACCTTC
CDR3: CASSPGQGLNYGYTF

V: TRBV27
size: -
J: TRBJ1-1
D: TRBD1
DNA: TGTGCCAGCAGTCACCGGGACAGAAGGAATGTTGAAGCTTTCTTT
CDR3: CASSHRDRRNVEAFF

V: TRBV27
size: -
J: TRBJ2-1
D: -
DNA: TGTGCCAGCAGTTCTCCCTTTCGGGGGAATGAGCAGTTCTTC
CDR3: CASSSPFRGNEQFF

V: TRBV6-6
size: -
J: TRBJ2-7
D: -
DNA: TGTGCCAGCAGTTACTCAGGGGATACGAAGCAGTACTTC
CDR3: CASSYSGDTKQYF

V: TRBV11-2
size: -
J: TRBJ1-1
D: -
DNA: TGTGCCAGCAGCTTAAATCGGGGTCCTGAAGCTTTCTTT
CDR3: CASSLNRGPEAFF

V: TRBV6-4
size: many
J: TRBJ2-7
D: -
DNA: TGTGCCAGCAGTGTTTCGCAGGGTAGCTCCTACGAGCAGTACTTC
CDR3: CASSVSQGSSYEQYF

V: TRBV5-1
size: -
J: TRBJ2-7
D: TRBD1
DNA: TGCGCCAGCAGCTTGGCCGGACAGGGAGGTATTTACGAGCAGTACTTC
CDR3: CASSLAGQGGIYEQYF

V: TRBV7-2
size: -
J: TRBJ1-2
D: TRBD1
DNA: TGTGCCAGCAGCTCACGACAGGGGCCGGCTAACTATGGCTACACCTTC
CDR3: CASSSRQGPANYGYTF

V: TRBV2
size: -
J: TRBJ1-4
D: TRBD1
DNA: TGTGCCAGCAGCGCGGACAGGGGGAGTGAAAAACTGTTTTTT
CDR3: CASSADRGSEKLFF

V: TRBV30
size: -
J: TRBJ1-1
D: TRBD1
DNA: TGTGCCTGGAGAAGAGACAGGGAACATTTGAACACTGAAGCTTTCTTT
CDR3: CAWRRDREHLNTEAFF

V: TRBV29-1
size: -
J: TRBJ1-1
D: TRBD1
DNA: TGCAGCGTTGAAGAAGGGACAGGGAACACTGAAGCTTTCTTT
CDR3: CSVEEGTGNTEAFF

V: TRBV11-2
size: once
J: TRBJ2-2
D: -
DNA: TGTGCCAGCAGCCGTATCGGTCGGGGAATCTACACCGGGGAGCTGTTTTTT
CDR3: CASSRIGRGIYTGELFF

V: TRBV5-5
size: -
J: TRBJ1-2
D: -
DNA: TGTGCCAGCAGCCCCTACAGGGACCGGTATGGCTACACCTTC
CDR3: CASSPYRDRYGYTF

V: TRBV25-1
size: -
J: TRBJ2-7
D: -
DNA: TGTGCCAGCAGTGAATATAATCAGGGGGGTAAATACGAGCAGTACTTC
CDR3: CASSEYNQGGKYEQYF

V: TRBV2
size: -
J: TRBJ2-7
D: TRBD1
DNA: TGTGCCAGCAGGATGACAGGGCTCAACGAGCAGTACTTC
CDR3: CASRMTGLNEQYF

V: TRBV5-6
size: -
J: TRBJ2-7
D: TRBD1
DNA: TGTGCCAGCAGCTGGGGACAGGATTACTACGAGCAGTACTTC
CDR3: CASSWGQDYYEQYF

V: TRBV18
size: -
J: TRBJ2-7
D: TRBD1
DNA: TGTGCCAGCTCACTGATACCGGGACAGGGGGACGAGCAGTACTTC
CDR3: CASSLIPGQGDEQYF

V: TRBV19
size: -
J: TRBJ2-1
D: -
DNA: TGTGCCAGTACTTGGTCTAGCTCCTACAATGAGCAGTTCTTC
CDR3: CASTWSSSYNEQFF

V: TRBV11-2
size: -
J: TRBJ1-1
D: TRBD1
DNA: TGTGCCAGCAGCCCGGACAGGGATAAAGCTTTCTTT
CDR3: CASSPDRDKAFF

V: TRBV14
size: -
J: TRBJ2-7
D: TRBD1
DNA: TGTGCCAGCAGCCTACCGGGACAGGGAAGCTACGAGCAGTACTTC
CDR3: CASSLPGQGSYEQYF

V: TRBV30
size: -
J: TRBJ1-1
D: TRBD1
DNA: TGTGCCTACGACAGGGGGTTGACTGAAGCTTTCTTT
CDR3: CAYDRGLTEAFF

V: TRBV7-2
size: -
J: TRBJ1-1
D: TRBD1
DNA: TGTGCCAGCAGCTTATGGGCAGGGGGCGAGAAAACTGAAGCTTTCTTT
CDR3: CASSLWAGGEKTEAFF

V: TRBV27
size: once
J: TRBJ1-1
D: -
DNA: TGTGCCAGCAGTTTATCCCCGCGGGTGAACACTGAAGCTTTCTTT
CDR3: CASSLSPRVNTEAFF

V: TRBV5-4
size: few
J: TRBJ2-5
D: TRBD1
DNA: TGTGCCAGCACCCCCCTAAAGAAGGGACAGGGAAGGTTGGAGACCCAGTACTTC
CDR3: CASTPLKKGQGRLETQYF

V: TRBV27
size: -
J: TRBJ2-7
D: TRBD1
DNA: TGTGCCAGCAGCTGGGACAGGGGGTATGAGCAGTACTTC
CDR3: CASSWDRGYEQYF

V: TRBV7-2
size: -
J: TRBJ2-3
D: TRBD2
DNA: TGTGCCAGCAGCTCAAGGGGCGGGAGTAGGACAGATACGCAGTATTTT
CDR3: CASSSRGGSRTDTQYF

V: TRBV4-1
size: -
J: TRBJ1-3
D: -
DNA: TGCGCCAGCAGCACCCGACAGGTGCTTGGAAACACCATATATTTT
CDR3: CASSTRQVLGNTIYF

V: TRBV5-6
size: -
J: TRBJ2-7
D: TRBD2
DNA: TGTGCCAGCAGCCCGGGACTAGGAGCCTACGAGCAGTGCTTC
CDR3: CASSPGLGAYEQCF

V: TRBV5-1
size: -
J: TRBJ2-7
D: -
DNA: TGCGCCAGCAGCCAAAGACAGGACCTCTCGGAGCAGTACTTC
CDR3: CASSQRQDLSEQYF

V: TRBV18
size: -
J: TRBJ1-4
D: TRBD1
DNA: TGTGCCAGCTCATCTCTTTGGACAGGGGCTTTCGCAACTAATGAAAAACTGTTTTTT
CDR3: CASSSLWTGAFATNEKLFF

V: TRBV7-6
size: -
J: TRBJ2-5
D: TRBD1
DNA: TGTGCCAGCAGCATAAGACAGGGGGAACAAGAGACCCAGTACTTC
CDR3: CASSIRQGEQETQYF

V: TRBV29-1
size: -
J: TRBJ2-3
D: -
DNA: TGCAGCGTCACCGGGACTCCGACTAGCACAGATACGCAGTATTTT
CDR3: CSVTGTPTSTDTQYF

V: TRBV10-2
size: few
J: TRBJ1-3
D: -
DNA: TGCGCCAGCAAAAACCTGGCGGACTCTGGAAACACCATATATTTT
CDR3: CASKNLADSGNTIYF

V: TRBV5-1
size: -
J: TRBJ2-7
D: -
DNA: TGCGCCAGCTCCGAGCCGGGCTACGAGCAGTACTTC
CDR3: CASSEPGYEQYF